A single sample gave rise to the 5 T cell receptor beta chains below, sequenced in a study of blood T cell repertoires in COVID-19. Sequencing was performed with immunoSEQ multiplex PCR; in TCRdb, only in-frame clones are kept and a portion is missing. This sample has about 410,000 clones, with roughly nine tenths found just once. Sequencing was performed on PBMCs or T cells enriched from blood (not recorded which). These receptors were collected from a woman aged 25 to 39 who had recovered from COVID-19.

The chain combines TRBV6-2 or TRBV6-3 with TRBJ2-5; D not certain. The V gene's germline CDR1 is MNHEY and CDR2 SVGEGT. V was cut by 3 bases and J by 5 bases, with 10 bases left in between. This CDR3 is built from 13 residues. DNA of the CDR3: TGTGCCAGCAGTTATTCTCGCGAGGAGACCCAGTACTTC. It yields the protein CASSYSREETQYF.

The chain carries TRBV20-1 and TRBJ1-1; weak D call: TRBD1 (6 bases). V lost 6 bases and J 11 bases, leaving 13 bases between the germline ends. Germline-derived CDR1 and CDR2 are DFQATT and SNEGSKA (reference sequence). The length of the CDR3 is 10 residues. CDR3 bases: TGCAGTGCCCCCGGGACATCGGCTTTCTTT. This codes for CSAPGTSAFF.

The chain employs TRBV6-1 and TRBJ2-7; maybe TRBD1 (6 bases). The CDR3 sequence is 15 residues long. CDR1 is MNHNS, CDR2 SASEGT, per germline. V lost 1 base to trimming and J lost 0 bases, with 10 bases between them. CDR3 residues: CASSEVGGSSYEQYF. The DNA of the CDR3 is TGTGCCAGCAGTGAAGTAGGGGGATCCTCCTACGAGCAGTACTTC.

This chain uses TRBV19 with TRBJ2-4; perhaps TRBD2 as D (6 bases). V lost 3 bases to trimming and J lost 0 bases, with 12 bases between them. The germline V gene encodes CDR1 LNHDA and CDR2 SQIVND (reference sequence). The CDR3 is 16 amino acids. The CDR3, as DNA: TGTGCCAGTAGTATCGGGAGCAGATTAGCCAAAAACATTCAGTACTTC. Encoded protein: CASSIGSRLAKNIQYF.

A note on this clone: Within the sample, other DNA sequences also encode this same CDR3. CDR3 sequence reads: CASSQGAVQPQHF. The CDR3, as DNA: TGTGCCAGCAGTCAGGGGGCTGTACAGCCCCAGCATTTT. V is TRBV12-3 or TRBV12-4 and J is TRBJ1-5; 8 bases are shared with TRBD1. The CDR3 sequence is 13 residues long. After removal of 5 bases from V and 7 bases from J, the junction contained 4 bases not matched to a gene.